This section outlines one TCR beta chain sequence together with its context. Its antigen remains unidentified. Germline CDR1 MGHRA, CDR2 YSYEKL. The CDR3 runs 16 residues. V was cut by 3 bases and J by 3 bases, with 12 bases left in between. Deep sequencing aimed at 1 in 200,000 to 1 in 1 million T cells' resolution. Assay used: immunoSEQ multiplex PCR; TCRdb lists only in-frame clones, some missing. The table has 250,000 to 350,000 clones, roughly four fifths seen once. This specimen comes from a study of cytotoxic CD8 clonotypes in ibrutinib-treated CLL. Study results and caveats: Public clonotypes, rarely seen, contracted or held steady on treatment. At baseline, clonality was higher than in age-matched healthy donors and correlated with CD8+ counts. Clonality climbed at ibrutinib response, then dropped toward baseline at progression.

The V and J genes are TRBV4-1 and TRBJ1-6; unclear D gene. Material: PBMCs, obtained at disease progression, from a patient treated with ibrutinib. The TCR sequence derives from a human donor with chronic lymphocytic leukemia. The DNA for the CDR3 is TGCGCCAGCAGCCAGCCCAGGTCGAACTATAATTCACCCCTCCACTTT. Translating it yields CASSQPRSNYNSPLHF.